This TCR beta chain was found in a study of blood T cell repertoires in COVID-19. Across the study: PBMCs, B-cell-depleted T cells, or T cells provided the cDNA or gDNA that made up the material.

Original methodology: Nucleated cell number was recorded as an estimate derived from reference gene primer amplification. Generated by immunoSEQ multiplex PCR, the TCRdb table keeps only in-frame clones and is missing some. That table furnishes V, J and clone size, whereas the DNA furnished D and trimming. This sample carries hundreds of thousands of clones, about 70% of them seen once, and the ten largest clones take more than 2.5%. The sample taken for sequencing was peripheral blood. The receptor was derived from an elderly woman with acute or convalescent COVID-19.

CDR3 bases: TGTGCCAGCAGCCCAATAACAGGACGCACTAACTATGGCTACACCTTC. This codes for CASSPITGRTNYGYTF. The rearrangement uses TRBV21-1 and TRBJ1-2; the D segment call TRBD1 is taken from the table without a DNA check. TRBV21-1 is a pseudogene locus. The CDR3 has 16 residues.